This TCR beta chain was retrieved from a study of blood T cells in healthy people across ages. CDR1 and CDR2 (germline): MGHRA, YSYEKL. The germline V and J ends were trimmed by 4 bases and 3 bases, with 24 bases remaining between them. CDR3 size: 18 residues. The authors ran a second PCR of roughly 7 to 11 cycles using a sample-barcoded 5' primer and a J-beta primer mix. Sequencing of every sample gave 2.5 million or more CDR3-containing paired-end reads. TCRdb called the 5' RACE reads again in MiXCR, with one record for every CDR3 protein. The sample gives roughly 800,000 distinct CDR3 sequences, 40% to 65% of which show up once; approximately 40% is in the top ten.

Material: blood. The TCR sequence derives from a man of 80 years or more in good health. This chain links TRBV4-1 with TRBJ1-2; a weak D match, TRBD1 (6 bases). The CDR3 region is CASSPKDRQAFKDYGYTF. DNA of the CDR3: TGCGCCAGCAGCCCGAAGGACCGACAGGCCTTCAAGGACTATGGCTACACCTTC.